This passage covers 6 T cell receptor beta chains from one sample sequenced in a study of human T cells and chemical hapten exposure. Time point reported: patch test 3, about 24 weeks after DPC sensitization. Treatment given: therapeutic diphenylcyclopropenone sensitization with weekly scalp DPC. TCRdb itself ran the RACE reads through MiXCR, one entry per CDR3 protein. The repertoire includes 27,000 or so distinct CDR3 sequences, almost 6% of them detected once, and 4.5% to 6.5% sits in the top ten. This material consisted of whole blood, taken in connection with sensitization to the hapten diphenylcyclopropenone (DPC). The receptors shown here come from a man younger than 45 with alopecia areata. Some clones in this sample may be carry-over from other donors' samples.

In its sample, this clonotype was seen many times. The rearrangement links TRBV4-3 to TRBJ2-5, with D possibly TRBD1 on 6 matching bases. This CDR3 is built from 15 residues. CDR1 and CDR2 (germline): LGHNA, YSLEER. V lost 4 bases and J 2 bases, leaving 14 bases between the germline ends. The DNA for the CDR3 is TGCGCCAGCAGCCGGTACGCGGACAGTCAAGAGACCCAGTACTTC. Protein: CASSRYADSQETQYF.

This clonotype was counted many times. The CDR3 protein is CSASRARGQLRDKNIQYF. The DNA for the CDR3 is TGCAGTGCTAGTCGTGCGCGGGGACAACTGCGGGACAAAAACATTCAGTACTTC. The V gene is TRBV20-1, the J gene TRBJ2-4; tentatively, D is TRBD1 or TRBD2 (6 bases each). Germline V CDR1 and CDR2: DFQATT, SNEGSKA (reference sequence). Trimming pared 3 bases from V and 3 bases from J, leaving 24 bases between. The CDR3 has 18 amino acids.

This clonotype was counted at least ten times. The chain recombines TRBV7-2 with TRBJ1-1, with TRBD1 identical over 7 bases. Germline V CDR1 and CDR2: SGHTA, FQGNSA. J lost 7 bases, V lost 8 bases, and 10 bases had no gene match. The CDR3 loop spans 13 amino acids. CDR3 DNA: TGTGCCAGCTCACCACAGGGGTTGAGTGAAGCTTTCTTT. It specifies CASSPQGLSEAFF.

A remark on this clonotype: A clone one base away is much larger, so this may be a read error. The V gene is TRBV11-3, the J gene TRBJ2-5; no clear D. This CDR3 has 13 amino acids. Germline V gene sequence: CDR1 SGHNT, CDR2 YENEEA. The CDR3 nucleotides are TGTGCCAGCAGCTTAGGAGTCGAAGAGACCCTGTACTTC. Protein sequence: CASSLGVEETLYF.

As regards this clonotype: A much more abundant neighbour one base away suggests this may be a read error. The chain links TRBV18 to TRBJ2-7; TRBD2 matches at 11 bases. CDR3 size: 17 residues. V trimming: 3 bases; J trimming: 2 bases; junction bases outside the gene matches: 9. In germline, CDR1 is KGHSH, CDR2 LQKENI. The CDR3 reads CASSPPPLAGVAYEQYF. CDR3 sequence (DNA): TGTGCCAGCTCACCGCCCCCACTAGCGGGAGTAGCCTACGAGCAGTACTTC.

Many counts were recorded for this clonotype. The chain uses TRBV4-3 and TRBJ2-7; 7 positions match TRBD1. V was clipped by 2 bases and J by 3 bases; unmatched bases: 4. Germline CDR1 is LGHNA and CDR2 is YSLEER. The CDR3 spans 14 residues. CDR3 in DNA: TGCGCCAGCAGCCAACGACAGGGAGACTACGAGCAGTACTTC. This translates into CASSQRQGDYEQYF.